This entry lists 19 T cell receptor beta chains sequenced from one sample in a study of CD8 T cells in ankylosing spondylitis. Study-level findings and limits: It appeared that ankylosing spondylitis blood was characterized by a TCR beta motif of eight highly homologous variants.

These receptors' antigens are unknown. TCRdb ran MiXCR on the 5' RACE reads and lists one entry per CDR3 protein. The sample includes around 480,000 distinct CDR3 sequences, about 15% of them seen just once. The material sequenced was blood, either unsorted or a sorted T cell fraction (not recorded which). These receptors all come from a male donor with ankylosing spondylitis.

The chain joins TRBV20-1 to TRBJ1-4; tentative D call: TRBD1 (5 bases). CDR3 length: 18 amino acids. V was pared by 5 bases and J by 0 bases, with 22 bases between. Germline loops: CDR1 DFQATT, CDR2 SNEGSKA (reference sequence). CDR3 sequence reads: CSAFRQRSNSATNEKLFF. The CDR3 nucleotides read TGCAGTGCTTTCCGACAGCGTTCCAATAGTGCAACTAATGAAAAACTGTTTTTT.

A word on this clonotype: One end of the junction does not line up with germline, which may come from a read error. The chain has TRBV20-1 and TRBJ2-5; 7 nucleotides align to TRBD2. Germline values: CDR1 DFQATT, CDR2 SNEGSKA (reference sequence). This CDR3 is built from 16 residues. The DNA of the CDR3 is TGCAGTGCTAGCGGCCCAGGGAGGGGCTTTATAGAGCCCCAGTACTTC. Translation: CSASGPGRGFIEPQYF.

This clonotype has more than one count but fewer than ten. This chain connects TRBV3-1 to TRBJ2-1, with 7 bases matching TRBD2. V was clipped by 8 bases and J by 9 bases; unmatched bases: 10. This CDR3 has 13 residues. Germline CDR1 reads LGHDT; CDR2 reads YNNKEL (reference sequence). The CDR3 DNA reads TGTGCCAGCCAGTTTGACTCGGGGGGTGAGCAGTTCTTC. This codes for CASQFDSGGEQFF.

This chain uses TRBV6-2 or TRBV6-3 with TRBJ2-7; 9 bases map to TRBD2. Germline V gene sequence: CDR1 MNHEY, CDR2 SVGEGT. This CDR3 has 16 amino acids. The ends lost 6 bases at V and 4 bases at J; junction bases unmatched: 13. In DNA form, the CDR3 reads TGTGCCAGCAGCCCAAAAGGTAGCGGGAGACTGTACGAGCAGTACTTC. Translating gives CASSPKGSGRLYEQYF.

This clonotype showed up just a few times. The gene calls are TRBV5-1 and TRBJ2-5, with 8 positions matching TRBD2. J lost 5 bases, V lost 3 bases, and 12 bases had no gene match. This CDR3 contains 16 residues. Germline V lookup: CDR1 SGHRS, CDR2 YFSETQ. CDR3 sequence: CASSSDLAGRGETQYF. The DNA of the CDR3 is TGCGCCAGCAGCTCCGATCTAGCGGGCAGAGGGGAGACCCAGTACTTC.

This clonotype was seen many times. V gene TRBV12-3 or TRBV12-4 combines with J gene TRBJ2-1; the D is unclear. This CDR3 has 11 residues. Trimming removed 5 bases at V and 5 bases at J, with 4 bases between. The CDR3 here is CASSIHNEQFF. CDR3 coding DNA: TGTGCCAGCAGTATTCACAATGAGCAGTTCTTC.

This clonotype occurred a few times. This rearrangement joins TRBV15 to TRBJ2-2; 7 bases are shared with TRBD2. J gave up 5 bases and V 1 base, and 4 bases lay outside the gene matches. CDR3 size: 15 residues. From germline, CDR1 is LNHNV and CDR2 YYDKDF (reference sequence). CDR3 in amino acids: CATSRAGAGTGELFF. CDR3 DNA: TGTGCCACCAGCAGAGCGGGAGCGGGGACCGGGGAGCTGTTTTTT.

The rearrangement joins TRBV30 to TRBJ1-1, with 7 bases identical to TRBD1. V was clipped by 3 bases and J by 7 bases; unmatched bases: 14. In germline, CDR1 is GTSNPN, CDR2 SVGIG (reference sequence). The CDR3 contains 15 residues. CDR3 loop: CAWSLERGTVDEAFF. The DNA for the CDR3 is TGTGCCTGGAGCTTAGAGAGAGGGACAGTCGATGAAGCTTTCTTT.

This clonotype was seen a few times. V gene TRBV15 combines with J gene TRBJ2-1, with TRBD2 identical over 7 bases. With V trimmed by 1 base and J by 4 bases, 4 bases remained unmatched. Germline V gives CDR1 LNHNV, CDR2 YYDKDF (reference sequence). The CDR3 is 15 amino acids. The chain's CDR3 is CATSRGGGSYNEQFF. DNA for the CDR3: TGTGCCACCAGCAGAGGCGGGGGTTCTTACAATGAGCAGTTCTTC.

This clonotype occurred a few times. The V call is TRBV6-1, the J call TRBJ2-1; 10 positions match TRBD2. Germline V CDR1 and CDR2: MNHNS, SASEGT. After removal of 6 bases from V and 7 bases from J, the junction contained 9 bases not matched to a gene. The length of the CDR3 is 15 residues. CDR3 sequence (DNA): TGTGCCAGCAGAGCCCTAGCGGGAGCGGGTAATGAGCAGTTCTTC. This sequence encodes CASRALAGAGNEQFF.

V and J are TRBV7-2 and TRBJ2-1, with 11 bases fitting TRBD2. J gave up 2 bases and V 5 bases, and 5 bases lay outside the gene matches. This CDR3 comprises 16 residues. From germline, CDR1 is SGHTA and CDR2 FQGNSA. CDR3 amino acids: CASSVGTSGPYNEQFF. In nucleotides, the CDR3 is TGTGCCAGCAGCGTCGGGACTAGCGGACCCTACAATGAGCAGTTCTTC.

In its sample, this clonotype was seen a few times. V and J are TRBV20-1 and TRBJ2-1, with D maybe TRBD2 (6 bases). With 3 bases removed from V and 6 bases from J, the gap between germline ends came to 15 bases. Germline lookup yields CDR1 DFQATT and CDR2 SNEGSKA (reference sequence). This CDR3 has 14 residues. The CDR3 nucleotides are TGCAGTGCTAGGGGGGGATCTAGTAGCAATGAGCAGTTCTTC. This translates into CSARGGSSSNEQFF.

This clonotype was detected only a few times. The V call is TRBV6-5, the J call TRBJ2-3; 8 bases line up with TRBD2. The CDR3 runs to 18 residues. The J segment lost 0 bases and the V segment lost 0 bases, leaving 8 bases of the junction unmatched. Germline-derived CDR1 and CDR2 are MNHEY and SVGAGI. The CDR3 reads CASSYSMVSGTSTDTQYF. CDR3 in DNA: TGTGCCAGCAGTTACTCGATGGTTAGCGGGACTAGCACAGATACGCAGTATTTT.

This clonotype showed up just a few times. J is TRBJ1-2 and V is TRBV27; D remains ambiguous. CDR3 length equals 15 residues. V lost 4 bases and J 4 bases, leaving 16 bases between the germline ends. CDR1 and CDR2 from the germline V gene are MNHEY and SMNVEV (reference sequence). CDR3 residues: CASSSTTQTPYGYTF. The DNA of the CDR3 is TGTGCCAGCAGTTCCACGACACAGACCCCCTATGGCTACACCTTC.

In its sample, this clonotype was seen many times. This sequence joins TRBV7-8 and TRBJ2-3; D is perhaps TRBD2 (6 bases). Between the trimmed V and J ends, which lost 7 bases and 2 bases, there was a span of 19 bases. CDR1 and CDR2 (germline): SGHVS, FQNEAQ. CDR3 size: 16 residues. This CDR3 is CASTPGWGDLTDTQYF. CDR3 bases: TGTGCCAGCACCCCCGGCTGGGGGGACCTCACAGATACGCAGTATTTT.

CDR3 amino acids: CSAIPLGSSSYNEQFF. CDR3 coding DNA: TGCAGTGCTATCCCCTTGGGGAGTAGCTCCTACAATGAGCAGTTCTTC. This chain links TRBV20-1 with TRBJ2-1; TRBD2 is a possible D gene (5 bases). Per the germline V gene, CDR1 is DFQATT and CDR2 is SNEGSKA (reference sequence). V lost 4 bases and J lost 0, with 16 bases in between. This CDR3 comprises 16 residues.

The rearrangement links TRBV7-9 to TRBJ1-1; 10 bases agree with TRBD1. V trimming: 5 bases; J trimming: 2 bases; junction bases outside the gene matches: 8. The CDR3 has 16 residues. CDR1 is SEHNR and CDR2 is FQNEAQ in the germline V gene (reference sequence). CDR3 bases: TGTGCCAGCAGCCGGACAGGGGGAGGGCGAAACACTGAAGCTTTCTTT. It specifies CASSRTGGGRNTEAFF.

This clonotype was counted many times. The chain combines TRBV12-3 or TRBV12-4 with TRBJ2-1; 7 nucleotides align to TRBD1. V was clipped by 6 bases and J by 9 bases; unmatched bases: 14. The CDR3 sequence is 15 residues long. The CDR3: CASSPEGALRSEQFF. The CDR3 region has the DNA TGTGCCAGCAGCCCAGAGGGGGCCCTGAGAAGTGAGCAGTTCTTC.

This clonotype was seen more than once but under ten times. V is TRBV7-2 and J is TRBJ1-1; 8 bases match TRBD1. From germline, CDR1 is SGHTA and CDR2 FQGNSA. J gave up 11 bases and V 4 bases, and 6 bases lay outside the gene matches. The length of the CDR3 is 12 residues. The CDR3 DNA reads as TGTGCCAGCAGCTCGGACAGGGTTAGTGCTTTCTTT. This codes for CASSSDRVSAFF.